These 11 T cell receptor beta chains were all obtained from the same sample, sequenced in a study of blood T cell repertoires in COVID-19. TCRdb keeps only in-frame clones here, not all; method: immunoSEQ multiplex PCR. The sample shows about 200,000 clones, roughly 82% of them seen only once. Sequencing was done on a sample of PBMCs or T cells enriched from blood (not recorded which). The receptors come from a man aged 40-49 years who had recovered from COVID-19.

In this sample, this clone turned up once. This rearrangement joins TRBV7-9 to TRBJ1-2; D unclear. The CDR3 is 15 amino acids. V was cut by 5 bases and J by 1 base, with 14 bases left in between. Germline CDR1 is SEHNR and CDR2 is FQNEAQ (reference sequence). The CDR3 spells CASSTRTDNNYGYTF. DNA of the CDR3: TGTGCCAGCAGCACCCGAACAGATAATAACTATGGCTACACCTTC. The variable domain in full, with the rest retrieved from reference TRBV7-9 and TRBJ1-2, is DTGVSQNPRHKITKRGQNVTFRCDPISEHNRLYWYRQTLGQGPEFLTYFQNEAQLEKSRLLSDRFSAERPKGSFSTLEIQRTEQGDSAMYLCASSTRTDNNYGYTFGSGTRLTVV.

This chain connects TRBV4-2 to TRBJ2-2, with D perhaps matching TRBD2 (6 bases). This CDR3 is 15 amino acids long. The ends were cut back, 4 bases at V and 5 bases at J, with 14 bases in the middle. Germline CDR1 LGHNA, CDR2 YNFKEQ. The CDR3 DNA reads TGTGCCAGCAGCCTCCCGGAGGGGTCAACCGGGGAGCTGTTTTTT. Its protein is CASSLPEGSTGELFF.

The chain carries TRBV18 and TRBJ1-1; 11 positions agree with TRBD1. Germline V gene sequence: CDR1 KGHSH, CDR2 LQKENI. The CDR3 length is 17 residues. Unmatched junction bases numbered 7, after V lost 0 bases and J lost 4 bases. CDR3 coding DNA: TGTGCCAGCTCACCACCGGGACAGGGGGGGTGGAGCACTGAAGCTTTCTTT. As protein: CASSPPGQGGWSTEAFF.

The chain combines TRBV19 with TRBJ1-6, with a tentative D call TRBD1 (5 bases). CDR1 is LNHDA and CDR2 is SQIVND in the germline V gene (reference sequence). Deletions cut 6 bases from V and 10 bases from J, with 16 bases between. The CDR3 spans 14 residues. The CDR3 bases are TGTGCCAGTAGCTACACAGGCCCTCGCTCACCCCTCCACTTT. This translates into CASSYTGPRSPLHF.

The V and J genes are TRBV18 and TRBJ2-2, with D uncertain. The ends were cut back, 2 bases at V and 13 bases at J, with 8 bases in the middle. Looked up from germline, CDR1 is KGHSH and CDR2 is LQKENI. The CDR3 contains 11 residues. The CDR3 DNA reads TGTGCCAGCTCACCAAACCCGGGGCTGTTTTTT. Its translation: CASSPNPGLFF.

The chain carries TRBV5-6 and TRBJ2-3; D might be TRBD2 (5 bases). CDR1 and CDR2 (germline): SGHDT, YYEEEE. The length of the CDR3 is 13 residues. Deletions cut 2 bases from V and 8 bases from J, with 12 bases between. This CDR3 reads CASSFNLEGTQYF. CDR3 nucleotides: TGTGCCAGCAGCTTTAATTTAGAGGGTACGCAGTATTTT.

This clone was found once. The chain carries TRBV28 and TRBJ2-7; 7 bases are shared with TRBD2. CDR3 length: 16 amino acids. Trimming took 5 bases from V and 4 from J; bases not matched to a gene: 14. The germline V gene encodes CDR1 MDHEN and CDR2 SYDVKM. CDR3 protein: CASSGLSTSKGYEQYV. DNA for the CDR3: TGTGCCAGCAGTGGTCTTTCGACTAGCAAGGGATACGAGCAGTACGTC.

The gene calls are TRBV9 and TRBJ2-1, with D perhaps matching TRBD2 (5 bases). The CDR3 has 12 amino acids. CDR1 and CDR2 (germline): SGDLS, YYNGEE. The ends were cut back, 4 bases at V and 7 bases at J, with 9 bases in the middle. CDR3 bases: TGTGCCAGCAGCCGCCCGGGGAATGAGCAGTTCTTC. Residues: CASSRPGNEQFF.

This sequence joins TRBV15 and TRBJ2-7; D gene unclear. The CDR3 is 11 amino acids. With 4 bases removed from V and 3 bases from J, the gap between germline ends came to 4 bases. The germline V gene encodes CDR1 LNHNV and CDR2 YYDKDF (reference sequence). The CDR3 region has the DNA TGTGCCACCAGCAACAGCTACGAGCAGTACTTC. Translating gives CATSNSYEQYF.

The chain recombines TRBV5-3 with TRBJ2-7, with 8 bases matching TRBD2. TRBV5-3 is sorted into the ORF group, with uncertain function. CDR3 length: 14 amino acids. Unmatched junction bases numbered 10, after V lost 5 bases and J lost 6 bases. The CDR3 nucleotides are TGTGCCAGAAGTACAAGCGGGAGAAATAGCGAGCAGTACTTC. This sequence encodes CARSTSGRNSEQYF.

This clone was recorded a few times. The chain employs TRBV27 and TRBJ1-4, with 10 bases aligning to TRBD1. CDR1 is MNHEY and CDR2 is SMNVEV in the germline V gene (reference sequence). The CDR3 loop spans 18 amino acids. Trimming at V came to 7 bases and at J to 1 base, leaving 12 bases not matched to a gene. DNA of the CDR3: TGTGCCAGCACCCTCCGGGGACAGGGGCTGAGAACTAATGAAAAACTGTTTTTT. Translating gives CASTLRGQGLRTNEKLFF.